This TCR beta chain was sequenced in a study of T cells in localized non-small cell lung cancer. As to this clone: Its antigen is as yet unknown.

Sequencing used immunoSEQ multiplex PCR; TCRdb keeps in-frame clones, though not all of them. The data hold 90,000 to 95,000 clones, with around 90% observed a single time. The CDR3 is 16 amino acids. V lost 0 bases, J lost 5 bases, and 14 bases lay in between. Germline CDR1 reads ENHRY; CDR2 reads SYGVKD. Whole-study results and caveats: The greatest T cell clonality was found in uninvolved adjacent lung (higher than in tumor).

The rearrangement links TRBV10-3 to TRBJ2-1; the D gene is possibly TRBD2 (7 bases). Specimen: PBMCs, collected before any cancer treatment. The receptor's source is a woman between 35 and 70 years old with stage II squamous cell lung carcinoma. The CDR3 DNA sequence: TGTGCCATCAGTGAGTCTGGGGGGGGGCGGCACAATGAGCAGTTCTTC. It translates to CAISESGGGRHNEQFF.